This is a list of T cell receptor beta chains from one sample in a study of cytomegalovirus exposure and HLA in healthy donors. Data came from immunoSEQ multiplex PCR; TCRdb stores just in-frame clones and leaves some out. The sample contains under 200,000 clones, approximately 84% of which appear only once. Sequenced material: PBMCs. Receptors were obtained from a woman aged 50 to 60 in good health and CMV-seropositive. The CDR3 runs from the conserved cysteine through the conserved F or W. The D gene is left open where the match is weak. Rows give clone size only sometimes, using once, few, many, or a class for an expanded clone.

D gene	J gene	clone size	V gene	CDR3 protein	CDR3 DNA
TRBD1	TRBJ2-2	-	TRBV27	CASRTQGNGELFF	TGTGCCAGCAGGACACAGGGGAACGGGGAGCTGTTTTTT
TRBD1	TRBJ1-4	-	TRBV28	CATGWGQGHEKLFF	TGTGCCACGGGTTGGGGACAGGGACATGAAAAACTGTTTTTT
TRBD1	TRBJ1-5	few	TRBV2	CASSTRTGDQPQHF	TGTGCCAGCAGTACAAGGACAGGGGATCAGCCCCAGCATTTT
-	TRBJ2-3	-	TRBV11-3	CASSHDGGGQADTQYF	TGTGCCAGCAGCCACGATGGCGGGGGCCAGGCAGATACGCAGTATTTT
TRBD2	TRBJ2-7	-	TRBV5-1	CASSSSGGSYEQYF	TGCGCCAGCAGCTCTAGCGGCGGTTCCTACGAGCAGTACTTC
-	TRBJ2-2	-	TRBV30	CAWRGIDTPSIIGELFF	TGTGCCTGGAGAGGAATAGACACCCCGAGCATCATCGGGGAGCTGTTTTTT
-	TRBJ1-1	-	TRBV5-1	CASSFTVMNTEAFF	TGCGCCAGCAGCTTTACAGTCATGAACACTGAAGCTTTCTTT
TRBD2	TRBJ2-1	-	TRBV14	CASSRLGLAGGSPKFF	TGTGCCAGCAGCCGCCTGGGACTAGCGGGAGGGTCGCCGAAGTTCTTC
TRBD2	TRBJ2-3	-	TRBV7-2	CASSVGLAGTTDTQYF	TGTGCCAGCAGCGTTGGACTAGCGGGGACCACAGATACGCAGTATTTT
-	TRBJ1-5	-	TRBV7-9	CASSLAHNQPQHF	TGTGCCAGCAGCTTAGCCCACAATCAGCCCCAGCATTTT
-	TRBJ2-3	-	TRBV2	CASSVTLRDTQYF	TGTGCCAGCAGTGTAACCCTCAGAGATACGCAGTATTTT
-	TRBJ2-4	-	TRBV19	CASSIGGGLAKNIQYF	TGTGCCAGTAGTATTGGAGGCGGGTTAGCCAAAAACATTCAGTACTTC
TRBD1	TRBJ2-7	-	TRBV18	CASSPTGQGAFYEQYF	TGTGCCAGCTCACCGACCGGACAGGGGGCTTTCTACGAGCAGTACTTC
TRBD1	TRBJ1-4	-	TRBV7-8	CASSTRQGTLAEKLFF	TGTGCCAGCAGCACACGACAGGGCACTCTTGCTGAAAAACTGTTTTTT
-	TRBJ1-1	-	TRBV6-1	CASSESGMNTEAFF	TGTGCCAGCAGTGAATCGGGGATGAACACTGAAGCTTTCTTT
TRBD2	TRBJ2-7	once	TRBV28	CASSSSGRNSYEQYF	TGTGCCAGCAGTTCTAGCGGCCGGAATTCCTACGAGCAGTACTTC
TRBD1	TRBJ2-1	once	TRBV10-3	CAIRRQGAEGTYNEQFF	TGTGCCATCAGGCGGCAGGGGGCAGAGGGGACCTACAATGAGCAGTTCTTC
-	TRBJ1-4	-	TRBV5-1	CASSLGSATNEKLFF	TGCGCCAGCAGCTTGGGGTCAGCAACTAATGAAAAACTGTTTTTT